This T cell receptor (beta chain) was observed in a study of beta chain features in type 1 diabetes. Study-wide results and limits: For Type 1 diabetes patients, all four CD4+ subsets carried TCRB CDR3s that were moderately but significantly shorter. Overrepresentation of cells with high TCR expression could result from cDNA sequencing.

Every isolated RNA sample was fully reverse transcribed, so sequencing captured expressed TCRB transcripts. The data were produced by immunoSEQ multiplex PCR, yet TCRdb's version contains in-frame clones alone and is incomplete. The sample records 600,000 or so clones, more than 13% being singletons. In germline, CDR1 is MDHEN, CDR2 SYDVKM. With 5 bases removed from V and 0 bases from J, the gap between germline ends came to 10 bases. This CDR3 region has 15 residues. A note on this clone: Its antigen is not known.

The source material was naive CD4+ T cells from blood. The receptor was derived from a man aged 18-30 years with type 1 diabetes. The chain employs TRBV28 and TRBJ1-4; D ambiguous. The CDR3 DNA sequence: TGTGCCAGCAGTAGAGGGCTTACAACTAATGAAAAACTGTTTTTT. Amino acids: CASSRGLTTNEKLFF.